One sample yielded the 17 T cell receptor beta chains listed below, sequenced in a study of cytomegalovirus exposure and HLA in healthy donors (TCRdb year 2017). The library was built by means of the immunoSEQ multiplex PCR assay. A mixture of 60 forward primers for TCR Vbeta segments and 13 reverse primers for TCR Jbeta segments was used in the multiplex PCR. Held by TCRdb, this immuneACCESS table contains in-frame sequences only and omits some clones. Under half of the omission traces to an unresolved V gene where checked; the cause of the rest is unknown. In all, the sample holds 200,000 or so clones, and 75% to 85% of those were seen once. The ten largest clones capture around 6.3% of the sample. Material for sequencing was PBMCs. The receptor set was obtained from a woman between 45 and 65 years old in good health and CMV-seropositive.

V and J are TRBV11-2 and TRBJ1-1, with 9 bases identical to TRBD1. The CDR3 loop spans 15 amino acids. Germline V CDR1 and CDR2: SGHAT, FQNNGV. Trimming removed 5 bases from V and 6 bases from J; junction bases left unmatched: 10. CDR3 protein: CASSPPDRGPAEAFF. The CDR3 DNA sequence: TGTGCCAGCAGCCCACCGGACAGGGGACCGGCTGAAGCTTTCTTT.

In DNA, the CDR3 is TGTGCCAGCAGCTTCAGGGGCGTGAACACTGAAGCTTTCTTT. This codes for CASSFRGVNTEAFF. This chain uses TRBV7-9 with TRBJ1-1, with D perhaps TRBD1 (6 bases). V was trimmed by 3 bases and J by 0 bases, leaving 8 bases between them. CDR3 length equals 14 residues. Germline V CDR1 and CDR2: SEHNR, FQNEAQ (reference sequence).

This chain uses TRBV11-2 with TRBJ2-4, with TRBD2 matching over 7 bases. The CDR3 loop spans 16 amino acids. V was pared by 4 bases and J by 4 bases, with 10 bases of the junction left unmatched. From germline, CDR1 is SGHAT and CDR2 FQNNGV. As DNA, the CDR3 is TGTGCCAGCAGCTCCGAGAGCTGGGAGGGGAAAAACATTCAGTACTTC. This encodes CASSSESWEGKNIQYF.

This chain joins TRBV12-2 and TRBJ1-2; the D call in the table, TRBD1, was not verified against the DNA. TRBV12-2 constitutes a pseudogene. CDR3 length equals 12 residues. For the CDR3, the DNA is TGTGCAAGTCGTGACAGGCCACGAGGGTACACCTTC. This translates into CASRDRPRGYTF.

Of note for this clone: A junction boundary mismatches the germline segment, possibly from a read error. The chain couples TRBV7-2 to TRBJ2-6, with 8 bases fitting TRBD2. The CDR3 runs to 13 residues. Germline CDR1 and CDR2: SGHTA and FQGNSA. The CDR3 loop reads CASSPGGANGLTF. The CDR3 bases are TGTGCCAGCAGCCCGGGGGGGGCCAACGGCCTGACTTTC.

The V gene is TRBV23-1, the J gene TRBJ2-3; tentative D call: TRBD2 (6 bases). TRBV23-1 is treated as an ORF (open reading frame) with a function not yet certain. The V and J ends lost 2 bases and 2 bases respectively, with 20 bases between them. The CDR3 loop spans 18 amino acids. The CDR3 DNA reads TGCGCCAGCAGTCAACTCTATTTCCCGCGGGAATTCACAGATACGCAGTATTTT. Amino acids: CASSQLYFPREFTDTQYF.

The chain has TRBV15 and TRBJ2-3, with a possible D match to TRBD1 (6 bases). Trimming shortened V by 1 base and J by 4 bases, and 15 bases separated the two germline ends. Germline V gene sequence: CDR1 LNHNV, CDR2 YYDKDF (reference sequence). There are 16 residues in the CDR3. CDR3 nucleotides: TGTGCCACCAGCAGAGCGCTGGGGGCCAGATCAGATACGCAGTATTTT. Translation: CATSRALGARSDTQYF.

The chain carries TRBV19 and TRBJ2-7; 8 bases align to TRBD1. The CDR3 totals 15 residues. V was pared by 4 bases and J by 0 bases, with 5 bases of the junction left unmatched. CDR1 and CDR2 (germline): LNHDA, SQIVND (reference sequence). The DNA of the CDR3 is TGTGCCAGTAGTAGAGGACAGGGCTCCTCCTACGAGCAGTACTTC. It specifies CASSRGQGSSYEQYF.

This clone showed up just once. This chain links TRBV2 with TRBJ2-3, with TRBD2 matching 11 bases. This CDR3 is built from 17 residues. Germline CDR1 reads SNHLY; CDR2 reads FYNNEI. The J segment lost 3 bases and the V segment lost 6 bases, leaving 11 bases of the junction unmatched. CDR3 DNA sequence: TGTGCCAGCAGCCGGGAGGGACTAGCGGTAAAGACAGATACGCAGTATTTT. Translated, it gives CASSREGLAVKTDTQYF.

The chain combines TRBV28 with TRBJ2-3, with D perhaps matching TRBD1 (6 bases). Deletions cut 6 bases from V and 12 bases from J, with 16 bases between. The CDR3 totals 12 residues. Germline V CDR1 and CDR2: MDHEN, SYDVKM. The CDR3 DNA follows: TGTGCCAGCAGCCTTGGACAGACCAAACAGTATTTT. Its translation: CASSLGQTKQYF.

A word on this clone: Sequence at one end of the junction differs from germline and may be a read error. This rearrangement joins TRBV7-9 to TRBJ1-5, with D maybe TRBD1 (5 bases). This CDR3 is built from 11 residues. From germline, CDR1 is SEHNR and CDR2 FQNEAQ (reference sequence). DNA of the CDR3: TGTTCCAGCAGCCCACGAAGGGGCACGAATTTT. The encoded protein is CSSSPRRGTNF.

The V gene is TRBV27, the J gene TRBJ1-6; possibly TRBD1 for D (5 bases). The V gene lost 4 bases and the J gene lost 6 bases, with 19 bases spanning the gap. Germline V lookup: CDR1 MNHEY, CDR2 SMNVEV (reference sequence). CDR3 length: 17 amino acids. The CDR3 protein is CASSSSSGNWVNSPLHF. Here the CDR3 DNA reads TGTGCCAGCAGTTCGTCCTCAGGGAATTGGGTTAATTCACCCCTCCACTTT.

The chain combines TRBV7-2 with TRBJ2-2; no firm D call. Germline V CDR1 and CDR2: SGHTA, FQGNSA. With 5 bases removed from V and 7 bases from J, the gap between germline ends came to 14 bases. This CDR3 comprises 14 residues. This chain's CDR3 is CASSVIPSSGELFF. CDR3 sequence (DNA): TGTGCCAGCAGCGTTATTCCCTCCAGCGGGGAGCTGTTTTTT.

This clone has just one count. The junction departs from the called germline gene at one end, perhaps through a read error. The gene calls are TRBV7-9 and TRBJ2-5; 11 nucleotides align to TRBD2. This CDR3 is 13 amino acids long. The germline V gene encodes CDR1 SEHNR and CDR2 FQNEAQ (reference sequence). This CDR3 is CSSSHGTSGPQYF. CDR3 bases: TGTTCCAGCAGCCATGGGACTAGCGGTCCCCAGTACTTC.

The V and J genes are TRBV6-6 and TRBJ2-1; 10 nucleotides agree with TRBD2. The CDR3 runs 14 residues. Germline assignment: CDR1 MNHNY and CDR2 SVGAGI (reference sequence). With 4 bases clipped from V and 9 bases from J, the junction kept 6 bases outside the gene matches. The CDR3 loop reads CASSFPGTSVEQFF. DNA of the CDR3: TGTGCCAGCAGTTTCCCCGGGACTAGCGTTGAGCAGTTCTTC.

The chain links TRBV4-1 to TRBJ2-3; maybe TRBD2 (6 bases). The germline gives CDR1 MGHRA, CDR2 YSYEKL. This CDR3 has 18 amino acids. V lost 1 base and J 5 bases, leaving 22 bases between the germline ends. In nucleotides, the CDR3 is TGCGCCAGCAGCCAAGTCTTTCGGACTAAGAGTGCTGGAGATACGCAGTATTTT. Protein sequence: CASSQVFRTKSAGDTQYF.

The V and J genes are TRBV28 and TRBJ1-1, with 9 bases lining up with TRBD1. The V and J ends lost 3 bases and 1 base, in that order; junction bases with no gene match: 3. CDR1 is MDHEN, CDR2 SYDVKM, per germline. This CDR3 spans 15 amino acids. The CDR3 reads CASSFGTGKNTEAFF. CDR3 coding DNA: TGTGCCAGCAGTTTTGGGACAGGGAAGAACACTGAAGCTTTCTTT.